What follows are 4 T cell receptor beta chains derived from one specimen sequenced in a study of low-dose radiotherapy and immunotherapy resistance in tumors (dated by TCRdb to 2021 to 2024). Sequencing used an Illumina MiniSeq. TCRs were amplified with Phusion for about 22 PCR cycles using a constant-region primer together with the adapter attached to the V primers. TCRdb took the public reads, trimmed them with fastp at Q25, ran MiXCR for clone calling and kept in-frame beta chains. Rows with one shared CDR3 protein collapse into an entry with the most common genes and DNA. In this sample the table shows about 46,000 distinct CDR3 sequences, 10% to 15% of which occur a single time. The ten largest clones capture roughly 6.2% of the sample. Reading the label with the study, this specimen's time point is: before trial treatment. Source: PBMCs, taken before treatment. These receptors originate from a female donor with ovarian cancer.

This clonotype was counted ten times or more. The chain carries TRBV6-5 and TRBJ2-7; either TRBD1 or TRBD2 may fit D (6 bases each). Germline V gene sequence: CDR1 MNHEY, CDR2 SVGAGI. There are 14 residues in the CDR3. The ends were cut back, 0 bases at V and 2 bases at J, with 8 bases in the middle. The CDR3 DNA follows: TGTGCCAGCAGTTACTCGAGGGGGGCCTACGAGCAGTACTTC. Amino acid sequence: CASSYSRGAYEQYF.

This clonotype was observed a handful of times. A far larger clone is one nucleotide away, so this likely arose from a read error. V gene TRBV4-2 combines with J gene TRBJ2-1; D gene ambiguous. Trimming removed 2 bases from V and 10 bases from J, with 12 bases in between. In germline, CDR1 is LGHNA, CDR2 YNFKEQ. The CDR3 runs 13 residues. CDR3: CASSQLLGYEQFF. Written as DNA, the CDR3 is TGTGCCAGCAGCCAACTTCTGGGATACGAGCAGTTCTTC.

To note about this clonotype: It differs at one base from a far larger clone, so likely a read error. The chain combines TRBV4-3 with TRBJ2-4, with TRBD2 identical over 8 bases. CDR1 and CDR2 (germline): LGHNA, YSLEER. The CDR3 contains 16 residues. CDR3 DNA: TGCGCCAGCAGCTTGGTCCGGGGGGGAACCAAAAACACTCAGTACTTC. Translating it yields CASSLVRGGTKNTQYF.

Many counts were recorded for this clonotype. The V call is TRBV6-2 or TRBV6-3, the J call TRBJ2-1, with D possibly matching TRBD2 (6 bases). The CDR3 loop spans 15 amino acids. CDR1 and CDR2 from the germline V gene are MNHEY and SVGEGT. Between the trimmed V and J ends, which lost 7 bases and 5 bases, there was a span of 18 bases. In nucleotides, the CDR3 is TGTGCCAGCACCCCCGGCGGGAATATGGACAATGAGCAGTTCTTC. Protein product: CASTPGGNMDNEQFF.